This T cell receptor (beta chain) was captured in a study of blood T cell repertoires in COVID-19. Per germline, CDR1 SGHTS and CDR2 YDEGEE. The V and J ends lost 5 bases and 2 bases, in that order; junction bases with no gene match: 11. This CDR3 contains 16 residues. Assay used: immunoSEQ multiplex PCR; TCRdb lists only in-frame clones, some missing. The data hold around 95,000 clones, with roughly 84% observed a single time. The clonotype originates from a human donor in a cohort sampled during active COVID-19. Sequenced material: peripheral blood. The chain is built from TRBV5-8 and TRBJ2-3, with 7 bases lining up with TRBD1. The CDR3 region has the DNA TGTGCCAGCAGTTTTGTTGGGACAGCAGACACAGATACGCAGTATTTT. It specifies CASSFVGTADTDTQYF.